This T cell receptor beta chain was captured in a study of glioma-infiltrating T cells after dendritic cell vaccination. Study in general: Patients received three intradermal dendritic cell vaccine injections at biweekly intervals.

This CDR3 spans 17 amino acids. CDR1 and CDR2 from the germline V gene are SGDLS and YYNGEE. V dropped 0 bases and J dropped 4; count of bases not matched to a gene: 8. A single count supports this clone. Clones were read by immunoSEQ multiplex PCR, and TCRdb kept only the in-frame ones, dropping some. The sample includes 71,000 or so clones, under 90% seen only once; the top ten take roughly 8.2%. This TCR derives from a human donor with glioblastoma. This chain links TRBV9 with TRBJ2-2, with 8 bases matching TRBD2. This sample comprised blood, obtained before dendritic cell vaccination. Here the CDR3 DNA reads TGTGCCAGCAGCGTAGCCGCGGGGGGCTGGAGCACCGGGGAGCTGTTTTTT. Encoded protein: CASSVAAGGWSTGELFF.